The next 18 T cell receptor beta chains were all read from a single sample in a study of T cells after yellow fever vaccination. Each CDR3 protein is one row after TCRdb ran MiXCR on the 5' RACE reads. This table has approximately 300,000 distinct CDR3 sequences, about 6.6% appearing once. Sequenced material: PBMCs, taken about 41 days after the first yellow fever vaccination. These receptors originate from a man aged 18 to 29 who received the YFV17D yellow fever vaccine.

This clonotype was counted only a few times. The CDR3 region has the DNA TGTGCCATCAGTCCAGGGTCGAACACCGGGGAGCTGTTTTTT. Its translation is CAISPGSNTGELFF. J is TRBJ2-2 and V is TRBV10-3, with D maybe TRBD1 (5 bases). Trimming shortened V by 5 bases and J by 0 bases, and 7 bases separated the two germline ends. The CDR3 totals 14 residues. Germline assignment: CDR1 ENHRY and CDR2 SYGVKD.

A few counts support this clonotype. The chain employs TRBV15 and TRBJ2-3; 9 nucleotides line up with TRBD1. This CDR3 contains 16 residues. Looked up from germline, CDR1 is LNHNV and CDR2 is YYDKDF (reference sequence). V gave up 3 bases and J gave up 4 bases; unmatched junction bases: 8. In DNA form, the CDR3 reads TGTGCCACCAGCAGGGGAAGGACAGGGGTGGCAGATACGCAGTATTTT. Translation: CATSRGRTGVADTQYF.

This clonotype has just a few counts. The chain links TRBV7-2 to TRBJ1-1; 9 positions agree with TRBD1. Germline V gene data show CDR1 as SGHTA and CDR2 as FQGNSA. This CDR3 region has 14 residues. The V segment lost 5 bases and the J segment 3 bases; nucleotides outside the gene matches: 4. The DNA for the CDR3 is TGTGCCAGCAGCGGACAGGGGACGTACACTGAAGCTTTCTTT. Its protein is CASSGQGTYTEAFF.

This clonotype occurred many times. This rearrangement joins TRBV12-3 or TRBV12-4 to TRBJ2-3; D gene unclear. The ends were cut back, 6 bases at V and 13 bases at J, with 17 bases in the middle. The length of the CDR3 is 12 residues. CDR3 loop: CASSIRQSLKYF. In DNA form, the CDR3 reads TGTGCCAGCAGCATACGGCAGAGTCTGAAGTATTTT.

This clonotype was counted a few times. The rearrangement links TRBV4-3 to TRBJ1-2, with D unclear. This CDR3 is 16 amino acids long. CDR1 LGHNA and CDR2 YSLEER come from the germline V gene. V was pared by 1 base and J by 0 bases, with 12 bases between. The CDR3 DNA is TGCGCCAGCAGCCAAGTTGTGAGGTTTTCTAACTATGGCTACACCTTC. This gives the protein CASSQVVRFSNYGYTF.

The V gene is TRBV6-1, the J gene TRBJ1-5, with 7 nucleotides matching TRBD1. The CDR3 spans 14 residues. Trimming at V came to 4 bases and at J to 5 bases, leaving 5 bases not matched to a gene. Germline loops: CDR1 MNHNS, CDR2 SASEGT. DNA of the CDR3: TGTGCCAGCAGTGGCGACAGGGAATATCAGCCCCAGCATTTT. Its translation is CASSGDREYQPQHF.

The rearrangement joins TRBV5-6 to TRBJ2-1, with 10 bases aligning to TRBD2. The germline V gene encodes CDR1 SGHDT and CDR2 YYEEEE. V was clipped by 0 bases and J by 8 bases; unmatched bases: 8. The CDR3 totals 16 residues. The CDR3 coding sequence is TGTGCCAGCAGCTTGGATATAGCGGGGGGAATCGATGAGCAGTTCTTC. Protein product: CASSLDIAGGIDEQFF. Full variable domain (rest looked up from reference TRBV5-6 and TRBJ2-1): DAGVTQSPTHLIKTRGQQVTLRCSPKSGHDTVSWYQQALGQGPQFIFQYYEEEERQRGNFPDRFSGHQFPNYSSELNVNALLLGDSALYLCASSLDIAGGIDEQFFGPGTRLTVL.

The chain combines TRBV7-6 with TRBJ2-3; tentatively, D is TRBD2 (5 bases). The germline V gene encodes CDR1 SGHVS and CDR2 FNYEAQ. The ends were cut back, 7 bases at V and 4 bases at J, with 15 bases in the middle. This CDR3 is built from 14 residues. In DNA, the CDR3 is TGTGCCAGCACCATGTCCCGGGGAGCAGATACGCAGTATTTT. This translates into CASTMSRGADTQYF.

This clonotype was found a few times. For the CDR3, the DNA is TGTGCCAGCAGCTCGGGACAGGAAAACCAAGAGACCCAGTACTTC. This translates into CASSSGQENQETQYF. The V and J genes are TRBV7-9 and TRBJ2-5, with 8 bases lining up with TRBD1. J gave up 0 bases and V 4 bases, and 4 bases lay outside the gene matches. The CDR3 spans 15 residues. The germline V gene has CDR1 SEHNR and CDR2 FQNEAQ (reference sequence).

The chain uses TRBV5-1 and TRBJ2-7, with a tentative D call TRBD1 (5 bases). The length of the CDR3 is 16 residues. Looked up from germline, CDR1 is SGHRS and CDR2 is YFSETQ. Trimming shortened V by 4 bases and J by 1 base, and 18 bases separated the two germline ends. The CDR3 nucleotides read TGCGCCAGCAGCCCCACAGGTTACGAACTGTCCTACGAGCAGTACGTC. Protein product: CASSPTGYELSYEQYV.

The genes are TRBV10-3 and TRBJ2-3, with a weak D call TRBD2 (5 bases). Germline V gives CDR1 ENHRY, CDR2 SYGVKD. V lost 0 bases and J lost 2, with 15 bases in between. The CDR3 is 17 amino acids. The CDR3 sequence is CAISESSSRGVTDTQYF. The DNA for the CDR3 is TGTGCCATCAGTGAGTCGAGTAGCCGGGGTGTCACAGATACGCAGTATTTT.

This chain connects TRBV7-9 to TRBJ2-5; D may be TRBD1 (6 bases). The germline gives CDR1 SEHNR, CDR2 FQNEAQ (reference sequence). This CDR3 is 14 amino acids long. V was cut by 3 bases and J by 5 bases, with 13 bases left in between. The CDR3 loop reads CASSLRAGVETQYF. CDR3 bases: TGTGCCAGCAGCTTGAGGGCAGGGGTCGAGACCCAGTACTTC.

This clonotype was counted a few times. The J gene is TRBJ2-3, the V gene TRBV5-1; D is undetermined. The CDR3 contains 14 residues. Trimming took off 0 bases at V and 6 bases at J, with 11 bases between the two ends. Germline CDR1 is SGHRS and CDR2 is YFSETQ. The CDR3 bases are TGCGCCAGCAGCTTGGACAGCCCGTCTGATACGCAGTATTTT. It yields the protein CASSLDSPSDTQYF.

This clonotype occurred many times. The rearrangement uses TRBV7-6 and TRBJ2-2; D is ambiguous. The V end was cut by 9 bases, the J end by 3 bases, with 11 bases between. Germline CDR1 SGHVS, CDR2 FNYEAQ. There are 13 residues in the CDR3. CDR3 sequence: CARGSPDTGELFF. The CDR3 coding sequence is TGTGCCAGAGGGTCCCCGGACACCGGGGAGCTGTTTTTT.

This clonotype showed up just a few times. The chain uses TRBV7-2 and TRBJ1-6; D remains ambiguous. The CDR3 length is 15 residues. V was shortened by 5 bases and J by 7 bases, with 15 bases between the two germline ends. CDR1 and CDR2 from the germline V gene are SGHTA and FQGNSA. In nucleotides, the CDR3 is TGTGCCAGCAGCCAAGGGCCACCGCACAATTCACCCCTCCACTTT. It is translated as CASSQGPPHNSPLHF.

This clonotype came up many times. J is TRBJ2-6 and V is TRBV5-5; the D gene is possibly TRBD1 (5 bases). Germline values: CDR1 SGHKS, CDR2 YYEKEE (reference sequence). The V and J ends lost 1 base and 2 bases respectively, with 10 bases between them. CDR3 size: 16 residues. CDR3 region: CASSLQGAAGANVLTF. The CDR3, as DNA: TGTGCCAGCAGCTTGCAAGGGGCTGCTGGGGCCAACGTCCTGACTTTC.

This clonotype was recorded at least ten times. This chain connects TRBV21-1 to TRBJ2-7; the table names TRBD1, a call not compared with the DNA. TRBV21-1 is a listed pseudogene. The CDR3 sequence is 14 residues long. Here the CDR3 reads CASDVGSPGGEQYV. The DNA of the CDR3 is TGTGCCAGCGACGTAGGGAGCCCAGGGGGCGAGCAGTACGTC.

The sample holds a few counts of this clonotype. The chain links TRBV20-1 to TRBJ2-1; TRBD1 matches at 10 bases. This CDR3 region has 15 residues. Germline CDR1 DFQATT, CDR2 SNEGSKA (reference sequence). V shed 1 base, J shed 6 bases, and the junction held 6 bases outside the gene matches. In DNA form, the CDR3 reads TGCAGTGCTAGAGCCTGGACAGGGGGAATCAATGAGCAGTTCTTC. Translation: CSARAWTGGINEQFF.